Listed here are 24 T cell receptor beta chains from one sample, sequenced in a study of shared clonotypes between healthy human individuals. Generated by immunoSEQ multiplex PCR, the TCRdb table keeps only in-frame clones and is missing some. The profile covers around 2,000,000 clones, with around 96% appearing a single time and 0.9% to 1.4% taken by the ten largest. CD45RO-negative, CCR7-selected cells formed the naive CD8 fraction, which excluded terminally differentiated effector memory CD45RA+ cells. The source material was naive CD8+ T cells sorted from blood. All receptors derive from a man aged 18 to 30 in good health.

The chain is built from TRBV7-8 and TRBJ1-5, with a possible D match to TRBD1 (6 bases). This CDR3 region has 14 residues. The V end lost 0 bases, the J end lost 6 bases, and 9 bases lay between the germline ends. Per the germline V gene, CDR1 is SGHVS and CDR2 is FQNEAQ. CDR3 protein: CASSLAGAGQPQHF. The CDR3 bases are TGTGCCAGCAGCTTAGCGGGGGCGGGTCAGCCCCAGCATTTT.

The chain is built from TRBV6-6 and TRBJ2-1; a weak D match, TRBD1 (5 bases). Germline-derived CDR1 and CDR2 are MNHNY and SVGAGI (reference sequence). The CDR3 contains 11 residues. Trimming stripped 2 bases from V and 10 bases from J, with 6 bases between. CDR3 coding DNA: TGTGCCAGCAGTTACGCAGGGGAGCAGTTCTTC. Amino acid sequence: CASSYAGEQFF.

The chain links TRBV28 to TRBJ1-1, with D hard to call. CDR1 and CDR2 (germline): MDHEN, SYDVKM. The CDR3 has 15 amino acids. Trimming took 3 bases from V and 1 from J, leaving 12 bases between them. This chain's CDR3 is CASSFPRTGNTEAFF. In DNA, the CDR3 is TGTGCCAGCAGTTTCCCGAGGACGGGGAACACTGAAGCTTTCTTT.

The chain links TRBV6-5 to TRBJ2-4; D not certain. This CDR3 is built from 11 residues. Germline CDR1 reads MNHEY; CDR2 reads SVGAGI. V was clipped by 0 bases and J by 7 bases, with 1 base between them. The CDR3 DNA is TGTGCCAGCAGTTACTCGAACATTCAGTACTTC. Residues: CASSYSNIQYF.

J is TRBJ2-3 and V is TRBV5-8, with 7 positions matching TRBD2. J was trimmed by 5 bases and V by 0 bases; bases with no gene match: 6. The CDR3 has 15 residues. Germline loops: CDR1 SGHTS, CDR2 YDEGEE. CDR3 in amino acids: CASSLDGGGGDTQYF. In DNA, the CDR3 is TGTGCCAGCAGCTTGGACGGCGGGGGTGGAGATACGCAGTATTTT.

The chain links TRBV27 to TRBJ1-2, with D tentatively TRBD1 (5 bases). Per germline, CDR1 MNHEY and CDR2 SMNVEV (reference sequence). The length of the CDR3 is 16 residues. Deletions cut 7 bases from V and 2 bases from J, with 20 bases between. The DNA of the CDR3 is TGTGCCAGCAATCCCTCTTGGGGGGAAAAGAACTATGGCTACACCTTC. Protein: CASNPSWGEKNYGYTF.

The chain uses TRBV9 and TRBJ2-7; 10 bases align to TRBD2. This CDR3 contains 16 residues. CDR1 SGDLS and CDR2 YYNGEE come from the germline V gene. The junction had 9 bases not matched to a gene; V was cut back by 3 bases and J by 3 bases. CDR3 loop: CASSARVTSGFYEQYF. DNA of the CDR3: TGTGCCAGCAGCGCTCGAGTGACTAGCGGGTTCTACGAGCAGTACTTC. Filled out from reference TRBV9 and TRBJ2-7, the complete variable domain reads DSGVTQTPKHLITATGQRVTLRCSPRSGDLSVYWYQQSLDQGLQFLIQYYNGEERAKGNILERFSAQQFPDLHSELNLSSLELGDSALYFCASSARVTSGFYEQYFGPGTRLTVT.

The rearrangement uses TRBV6-5 and TRBJ1-1; D uncertain. Trimming shortened V by 1 base and J by 5 bases, and 11 bases separated the two germline ends. This CDR3 has 14 residues. The germline V gene has CDR1 MNHEY and CDR2 SVGAGI. In nucleotides, the CDR3 is TGTGCCAGCAGTTACTTTCGCGGTGCAACTGAAGCTTTCTTT. The encoded protein is CASSYFRGATEAFF.

This sequence joins TRBV2 and TRBJ2-5; weak D call: TRBD1 (6 bases). The V gene lost 4 bases and the J gene lost 2 bases, with 14 bases spanning the gap. CDR1 and CDR2 (germline): SNHLY, FYNNEI. The CDR3 is made up of 15 amino acids. CDR3 coding DNA: TGTGCCAGCAGTGGCTTCGCGCAGGGGCAAGAGACCCAGTACTTC. It translates to CASSGFAQGQETQYF.

The V and J genes are TRBV27 and TRBJ2-7; TRBD1 agrees at 9 bases. Germline-derived CDR1 and CDR2 are MNHEY and SMNVEV (reference sequence). The CDR3 contains 16 residues. V was pared by 3 bases and J by 7 bases, with 13 bases of the junction left unmatched. The CDR3, as DNA: TGTGCCAGCAGTTTTGCGGGGGTACAGGGGGCGAGTGAGCAGTACTTC. Translating it yields CASSFAGVQGASEQYF.

V gene TRBV4-1 combines with J gene TRBJ1-2; D remains unclear. Between the trimmed V and J ends, which lost 5 bases and 5 bases, there was a span of 12 bases. CDR1 and CDR2 (germline): MGHRA, YSYEKL. CDR3 length: 13 residues. The CDR3, as DNA: TGCGCCAGCAGCTCGACTCAGGAGTATGGCTACACCTTC. Protein product: CASSSTQEYGYTF.

The chain joins TRBV29-1 to TRBJ1-2; 7 bases line up with TRBD1. The germline V gene has CDR1 SQVTM and CDR2 ANQGSEA. The CDR3 is 13 amino acids. Trimming removed 7 bases from V and 6 bases from J; junction bases left unmatched: 11. The CDR3 is CSGNDRDVDGYTF. The DNA for the CDR3 is TGCAGCGGCAATGACAGGGATGTAGATGGCTACACCTTC.

This rearrangement joins TRBV6-6 to TRBJ2-2, with D uncertain. CDR3 length equals 16 residues. The germline V gene has CDR1 MNHNY and CDR2 SVGAGI (reference sequence). V lost 0 bases and J 5 bases, leaving 13 bases between the germline ends. CDR3 region: CASSYSMARHTGELFF. Written as DNA, the CDR3 is TGTGCCAGCAGTTACTCGATGGCTAGACATACCGGGGAGCTGTTTTTT.

This chain connects TRBV28 to TRBJ2-3; 9 bases fit TRBD1. CDR3 length: 16 amino acids. Per germline, CDR1 MDHEN and CDR2 SYDVKM. With 4 bases clipped from V and 6 bases from J, the junction kept 11 bases outside the gene matches. The DNA for the CDR3 is TGTGCCAGCAGTTCCTCCCCGGGACAGGGTGTTGATACGCAGTATTTT. It is translated as CASSSSPGQGVDTQYF.

The J gene is TRBJ1-5, the V gene TRBV19; tentative D call: TRBD1 (6 bases). V lost 5 bases and J lost 5, with 10 bases in between. CDR1 and CDR2 (germline): LNHDA, SQIVND (reference sequence). This CDR3 is 13 amino acids long. The CDR3 spells CASSDTGYQPQHF. CDR3 nucleotides: TGTGCCAGTAGTGATACAGGGTATCAGCCCCAGCATTTT.

This clone was counted once. The CDR3 coding sequence is TGCAGCGTTGGGGGAGGGGTGGGCTATGGCTACACCTTC. This codes for CSVGGGVGYGYTF. The chain uses TRBV29-1 and TRBJ1-2, with D tentatively TRBD1 (5 bases). Deletions cut 4 bases from V and 4 bases from J, with 13 bases between. Germline V gene data show CDR1 as SQVTM and CDR2 as ANQGSEA. CDR3 size: 13 residues. Drawing the rest from reference TRBV29-1 and TRBJ1-2, the complete variable domain is SAVISQKPSRDICQRGTSLTIQCQVDSQVTMMFWYRQQPGQSLTLIATANQGSEATYESGFVIDKFPISRPNLTFSTLTVSNMSPEDSSIYLCSVGGGVGYGYTFGSGTRLTVV.

This sequence joins TRBV6-4 and TRBJ1-2; D ambiguous. Trimming stripped 3 bases from V and 1 base from J, with 12 bases between. The CDR3 consists of 15 residues. Germline V CDR1 and CDR2: MRHNA, SNTAGT. CDR3 sequence: CASSETGALNYGYTF. CDR3 nucleotides: TGTGCCAGCAGTGAAACCGGAGCCCTTAACTATGGCTACACCTTC.

V and J are TRBV9 and TRBJ2-5; TRBD2 is a possible D gene (5 bases). This CDR3 has 15 amino acids. V lost 0 bases to trimming and J lost 5 bases, with 14 bases between them. CDR1 and CDR2 from the germline V gene are SGDLS and YYNGEE. The CDR3 bases are TGTGCCAGCAGCGTAGGGGTGGAGGATCCCGAGACCCAGTACTTC. Translating it yields CASSVGVEDPETQYF.

This chain joins TRBV4-1 and TRBJ1-4, with D possibly TRBD1 on 6 matching bases. Germline CDR1 and CDR2: MGHRA and YSYEKL. V lost 0 bases, J lost 8 bases, and 13 bases lay in between. The CDR3 contains 15 residues. The CDR3 DNA reads TGCGCCAGCAGCCAAGATGGGCAGGGGATGGAAAAACTGTTTTTT. Amino acids: CASSQDGQGMEKLFF.

V gene TRBV19 combines with J gene TRBJ2-7; TRBD1 matches at 7 bases. This CDR3 has 13 amino acids. V shed 6 bases and J 5 bases; nucleotides not matched to a gene: 7. The V gene's germline CDR1 is LNHDA and CDR2 SQIVND (reference sequence). The chain's CDR3 is CASRPQGVHEQYF. CDR3 coding DNA: TGTGCCAGTAGACCCCAGGGGGTCCACGAGCAGTACTTC.

The V and J genes are TRBV13 and TRBJ2-7; TRBD1 matches 7 bases. The CDR3 is 15 residues long. Germline trimming cut 5 bases from V and 4 bases from J; bases unmatched to any gene: 11. The germline V gene encodes CDR1 PRHDT and CDR2 FYEKMQ (reference sequence). For the CDR3, the DNA is TGTGCCAGCAGCCGAGGACGGGACAGAGAGTACGAGCAGTACTTC. Encoded protein: CASSRGRDREYEQYF.

This chain connects TRBV7-9 to TRBJ1-3; the D is unclear. CDR3 size: 15 residues. Trimming pared 6 bases from V and 0 bases from J, leaving 12 bases between. Germline CDR1 reads SEHNR; CDR2 reads FQNEAQ (reference sequence). For the CDR3, the DNA is TGTGCCAGCAGGCCGCCGGAGGTCTCTGGAAACACCATATATTTT. It translates to CASRPPEVSGNTIYF.

V gene TRBV30 combines with J gene TRBJ1-2, with unresolved D. CDR1 GTSNPN and CDR2 SVGIG come from the germline V gene (reference sequence). This CDR3 has 9 residues. With 3 bases removed from V and 12 bases from J, the gap between germline ends came to 8 bases. Here the CDR3 DNA reads TGTGCCTGGAGGGGGATCAACACCTTC. This sequence encodes CAWRGINTF.

This chain uses TRBV5-4 with TRBJ1-1; no clear D. CDR3 length: 15 amino acids. The germline V and J ends were trimmed by 7 bases and 1 base, with 17 bases remaining between them. The V gene's germline CDR1 is SGHNT and CDR2 YYREEE (reference sequence). CDR3: CASGWGAGGNTEAFF. In DNA form, the CDR3 reads TGTGCCAGCGGGTGGGGTGCGGGAGGGAACACTGAAGCTTTCTTT.